Ten or more counts support the clone carrying this T cell receptor (beta chain). This entry belongs to a study of tumor-infiltrating lymphocytes in primary liver carcinoma. Study context: Lesions, classed as T1-T3 N0M0, spanned roughly 4.2 to 10 cm across.

Unsorted bulk tissue, roughly 19-33 mg of it, served as the source for co-extraction of RNA and DNA. The CDR3 covers 15 residues. Trimming removed 7 bases at V and 5 bases at J, with 21 bases between. TCR beta cDNA was prepared out of around 460 ng total RNA by means of a constant-region primer. It was through three nested multiplex PCR rounds of slightly modified ARM-PCR that TCR beta libraries arose. The first two PCR rounds used TRBV1-TRBV30 primers with a Cbeta primer, roughly 10 cycles each. Each CDR3 protein is one row after TCRdb ran MiXCR on the multiplex PCR reads. The sample contains 95,000 to 100,000 distinct CDR3 sequences, about 62% of which appear only once.

The chain carries TRBV12-3 or TRBV12-4 and TRBJ2-7; D perhaps matches TRBD1 (6 bases). This receptor was identified in a woman aged 60-75 years with primary liver carcinoma and hepatitis B virus infection. Sequenced material: liver tumor tissue from sampling region 2. Stated subset: tumor region T2, inferior pole. CDR3 nucleotide sequence: TGTGCCAGCAAGAAGCTGCAGGGGATGGGCGACGAGCAGTACTTC. Translating gives CASKKLQGMGDEQYF.